This T cell receptor (beta chain) was recovered during a study of metastatic and nonmetastatic thyroid tumors. Whole-study context: Thyroid patients, malignant and benign, had repertoires compared across blood and tumor or nodule tissue.

TCRdb called clones again from the PCR reads with MiXCR. This table holds fewer than 20,000 clones, 21% found once. This clone was counted ten times or more. Each patient went into thyroid surgery without having received any treatment. V shed 6 bases and J 4 bases; nucleotides not matched to a gene: 9. The CDR3 sequence is 14 residues long. Germline V gene lookup returns CDR1 SQVTM and CDR2 ANQGSEA. The gene calls are TRBV29-1 and TRBJ2-1, with 7 positions matching TRBD1. This TCR derives from a female donor with papillary thyroid cancer or a benign thyroid nodule (not recorded which). Some clones in this sample may be carry-over from other donors' samples. Specimen: tumor tissue. The DNA of the CDR3 is TGCAGCGTACCGACAGGGATAGGGTACAATGAGCAGTTCTTC. Protein: CSVPTGIGYNEQFF.